The 8 T cell receptor beta chains below all came from one sample that was sequenced in a study of T cell changes during pregnancy in multiple sclerosis. This table comes from immunoSEQ multiplex PCR, and its TCRdb copy is limited to in-frame clones, with some not included. Of tens of thousands of clones in the sample, 92% were seen once. This specimen consisted of CD4+ T cells from peripheral blood mononuclear cells, obtained after pregnancy. The source is a female donor with multiple sclerosis, enrolled in a pregnancy study.

V and J are TRBV25-1 and TRBJ1-2, with a weak D call TRBD1 (5 bases). V was trimmed by 4 bases and J by 8 bases, leaving 17 bases between them. This CDR3 has 14 amino acids. Germline CDR1 reads MGHDK; CDR2 reads SYGVNS. This CDR3 is CASSGAVGAQGYTF. CDR3 nucleotide sequence: TGTGCCAGCAGTGGTGCTGTAGGGGCGCAAGGCTACACCTTC.

This clone was picked up one time. The chain uses TRBV28 and TRBJ1-3, with 10 bases aligning to TRBD1. Per germline, CDR1 MDHEN and CDR2 SYDVKM. J was trimmed by 5 bases and V by 6 bases; bases with no gene match: 10. This CDR3 is built from 16 residues. The CDR3 sequence: CASSPWDRGTRNTIYF. Written as DNA, the CDR3 is TGTGCCAGCAGCCCATGGGACAGGGGAACAAGAAACACCATATATTTT.

The chain links TRBV6-6 to TRBJ1-1; maybe TRBD1 (5 bases). CDR3 length: 13 amino acids. Germline assignment: CDR1 MNHNY and CDR2 SVGAGI (reference sequence). Trimming removed 4 bases at V and 2 bases at J, with 8 bases between. The chain's CDR3 is CASSSRGNTEAFF. The CDR3 nucleotides are TGTGCCAGCAGTTCAAGGGGTAACACTGAAGCTTTCTTT.

The chain uses TRBV6-1 and TRBJ2-7; TRBD1 is a possible D gene (5 bases). CDR1 MNHNS and CDR2 SASEGT come from the germline V gene. V was cut by 7 bases and J by 0 bases, with 7 bases left in between. The CDR3 has 12 residues. CDR3 protein: CASKTVSYEQYF. The DNA for the CDR3 is TGTGCCAGCAAGACAGTCTCCTACGAGCAGTACTTC.

The chain carries TRBV5-4 and TRBJ2-7; 12 nucleotides line up with TRBD2. With V trimmed by 0 bases and J by 0 bases, 10 bases remained unmatched. The CDR3 runs 19 residues. Germline V gene sequence: CDR1 SGHNT, CDR2 YYREEE (reference sequence). CDR3 in DNA: TGTGCCAGCAGCTTGGTGGGCCTAGCGGGAGGGCCAACCTCCTACGAGCAGTACTTC. Residues: CASSLVGLAGGPTSYEQYF.

V gene TRBV5-1 combines with J gene TRBJ1-1, with 9 bases that match TRBD1. The junction had 1 base not matched to a gene; V was cut back by 0 bases and J by 1 base. The CDR3 covers 15 residues. From germline, CDR1 is SGHRS and CDR2 YFSETQ. The CDR3 sequence is CASSLGQGGNTEAFF. Written as DNA, the CDR3 is TGCGCCAGCAGCTTGGGACAGGGGGGGAACACTGAAGCTTTCTTT. The full variable domain, completed using reference TRBV5-1 and TRBJ1-1, is KAGVTQTPRYLIKTRGQQVTLSCSPISGHRSVSWYQQTPGQGLQFLFEYFSETQRNKGNFPGRFSGRQFSNSRSEMNVSTLELGDSALYLCASSLGQGGNTEAFFGQGTRLTVV.

J is TRBJ1-1 and V is TRBV18, with a weak D call TRBD1 (5 bases). The V and J ends lost 6 bases and 1 base respectively, with 12 bases between them. The CDR3 consists of 14 residues. Germline loops: CDR1 KGHSH, CDR2 LQKENI. CDR3 sequence (DNA): TGTGCCAGCTCCCGGCGGGGCGAGAACACTGAAGCTTTCTTT. Residues: CASSRRGENTEAFF.

The V call is TRBV27, the J call TRBJ2-1, with TRBD2 as a possible D gene (5 bases). CDR1 is MNHEY and CDR2 is SMNVEV in the germline V gene (reference sequence). V was trimmed by 5 bases and J by 0 bases, leaving 11 bases between them. The CDR3 is made up of 15 amino acids. Here the CDR3 DNA reads TGTGCCAGCAGTCAGGACTGGGGCTCCTACAATGAGCAGTTCTTC. It translates to CASSQDWGSYNEQFF.